Shown below are 8 T cell receptor beta chains from a single sample sequenced in a study of T cell responses to AZD1222 COVID-19 vaccine. Sequencing used immunoSEQ multiplex PCR; TCRdb keeps in-frame clones, though not all of them. Of more than 95,000 clones listed, over 75% are singletons. The sequencing here drew on peripheral blood, taken on day 0 of AZD1222 vaccination. These receptors were obtained from an adult in good health.

This chain uses TRBV7-2 with TRBJ1-6; the match to TRBD1 covers 12 bases. Germline V gene sequence: CDR1 SGHTA, CDR2 FQGNSA. The CDR3 is made up of 17 amino acids. V was clipped by 5 bases and J by 5 bases; unmatched bases: 7. The CDR3 spells CASSPGTGGFNNSPLHF. As DNA, the CDR3 is TGTGCCAGCAGCCCCGGGACAGGGGGCTTCAATAATTCACCCCTCCACTTT.

The V call is TRBV5-6, the J call TRBJ1-1, with a weak D call TRBD1 (6 bases). The CDR3 length is 17 residues. The germline V and J ends were trimmed by 0 bases and 3 bases, with 18 bases remaining between them. Germline V gives CDR1 SGHDT, CDR2 YYEEEE. The DNA for the CDR3 is TGTGCCAGCAGCTTGGATAGGTCGGCAGGGGAGGACACTGAAGCTTTCTTT. This translates into CASSLDRSAGEDTEAFF.

The chain couples TRBV6-2 or TRBV6-3 to TRBJ2-5; D is unresolved. The CDR3 sequence is 14 residues long. Per the germline V gene, CDR1 is MNHEY and CDR2 is SVGEGT. The V and J ends lost 3 bases and 5 bases respectively, with 13 bases between them. CDR3 amino acids: CASSYSEEWETQYF. DNA for the CDR3: TGTGCCAGCAGTTATAGTGAGGAGTGGGAGACCCAGTACTTC.

This clone was observed a few times. The CDR3 spells CASSDGLAGNNEQFF. The CDR3 region has the DNA TGTGCCAGCAGTGACGGGCTAGCGGGAAACAATGAGCAGTTCTTC. The rearrangement uses TRBV6-4 and TRBJ2-1, with TRBD2 identical over 9 bases. There are 15 residues in the CDR3. Germline-derived CDR1 and CDR2 are MRHNA and SNTAGT. Germline trimming cut 2 bases from V and 5 bases from J; bases unmatched to any gene: 4.

The chain links TRBV23-1 to TRBJ2-7; D is possibly TRBD1 (6 bases). TRBV23-1 is filed as an ORF, its function uncertain. The V gene lost 8 bases and the J gene lost 1 base, with 15 bases spanning the gap. The CDR3 has 14 residues. As DNA, the CDR3 is TGCGCCAGCGCCCGTGGACAGTTATCCTACGAGCAGTACTTC. This translates into CASARGQLSYEQYF.

The chain has TRBV5-4 and TRBJ1-4; TRBD1 matches at 9 bases. Germline CDR1 and CDR2: SGHNT and YYREEE (reference sequence). V lost 5 bases and J lost 10; bases outside the gene matches: 9. The CDR3 extends over 14 amino acids. The CDR3 loop reads CASSIGQGHGKLFF. The DNA for the CDR3 is TGTGCCAGCAGTATAGGACAGGGGCACGGAAAACTGTTTTTT.

This sequence joins TRBV11-2 and TRBJ2-2; D might be TRBD1 (5 bases). V was shortened by 5 bases and J by 3 bases, with 13 bases between the two germline ends. The germline V gene encodes CDR1 SGHAT and CDR2 FQNNGV. This CDR3 contains 15 residues. In DNA, the CDR3 is TGTGCCAGCAGCCCGTCCACAGGTTACACCGGGGAGCTGTTTTTT. Protein sequence: CASSPSTGYTGELFF. Supplemented by reference TRBV11-2 and TRBJ2-2, the full variable domain reads EAGVAQSPRYKIIEKRQSVAFWCNPISGHATLYWYQQILGQGPKLLIQFQNNGVVDDSQLPKDRFSAERLKGVDSTLKIQPAKLEDSAVYLCASSPSTGYTGELFFGEGSRLTVL.

This clone has a handful of counts. CDR3 sequence reads: CASSRRLPNTEAFF. The DNA for the CDR3 is TGTGCCAGCAGCCGACGGTTGCCGAACACTGAAGCTTTCTTT. The chain is built from TRBV5-6 and TRBJ1-1; D ambiguous. Trimming removed 4 bases at V and 1 base at J, with 11 bases between. This CDR3 has 14 amino acids. Germline loops: CDR1 SGHDT, CDR2 YYEEEE.